A single T cell receptor (beta chain) is shown here with its context. Per the germline V gene, CDR1 is LNHDA and CDR2 is SQIVND (reference sequence). CDR3 length equals 15 residues. Trimming removed 7 bases at V and 4 bases at J, with 19 bases between. Each TCR cDNA library carried sample-specific barcodes on both ends. TCRdb redid the calling of the 5' RACE reads with MiXCR, one entry per CDR3 protein. The sample holds hundreds of thousands of distinct CDR3 sequences, roughly 27% seen once. This entry is derived from a study of identical twins' blood T cells. For the study at large: About 6 alpha and about six beta libraries together yielded some 50 million reads.

The sequence came from a woman aged 18 to 50 in good health. The chain combines TRBV19 with TRBJ1-1; weak D call: TRBD1 (6 bases). The specimen sequenced was PBMCs. CDR3 residues: CASILSGTSTTEAFF. The CDR3 DNA sequence: TGTGCCAGTATATTATCCGGGACAAGCACCACTGAAGCTTTCTTT.